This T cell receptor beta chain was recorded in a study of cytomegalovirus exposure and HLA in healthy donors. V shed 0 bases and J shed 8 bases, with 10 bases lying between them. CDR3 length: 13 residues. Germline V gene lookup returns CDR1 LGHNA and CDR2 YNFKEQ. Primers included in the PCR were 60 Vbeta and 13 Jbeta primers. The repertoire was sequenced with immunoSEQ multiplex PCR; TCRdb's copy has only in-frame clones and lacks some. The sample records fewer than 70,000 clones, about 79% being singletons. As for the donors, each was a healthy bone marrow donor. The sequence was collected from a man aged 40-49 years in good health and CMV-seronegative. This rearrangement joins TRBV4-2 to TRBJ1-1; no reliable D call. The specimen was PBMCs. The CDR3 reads CASSQDSHAEAFF. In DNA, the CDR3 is TGTGCCAGCAGCCAAGATTCCCACGCGGAAGCTTTCTTT.